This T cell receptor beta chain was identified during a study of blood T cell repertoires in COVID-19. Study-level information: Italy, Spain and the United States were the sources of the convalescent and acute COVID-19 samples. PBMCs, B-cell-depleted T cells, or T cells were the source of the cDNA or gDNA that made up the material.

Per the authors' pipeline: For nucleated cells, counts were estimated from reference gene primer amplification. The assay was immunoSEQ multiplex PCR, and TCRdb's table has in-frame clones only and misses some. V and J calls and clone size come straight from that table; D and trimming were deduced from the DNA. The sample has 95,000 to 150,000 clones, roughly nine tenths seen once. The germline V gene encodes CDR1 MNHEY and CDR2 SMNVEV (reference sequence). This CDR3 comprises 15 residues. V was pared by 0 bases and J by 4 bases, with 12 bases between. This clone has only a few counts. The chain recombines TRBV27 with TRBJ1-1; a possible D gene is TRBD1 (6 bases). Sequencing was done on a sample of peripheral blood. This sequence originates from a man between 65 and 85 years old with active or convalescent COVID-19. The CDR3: CASSLSDRFSTEAFF. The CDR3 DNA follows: TGTGCCAGCAGTTTATCTGACAGGTTTAGCACTGAAGCTTTCTTT.